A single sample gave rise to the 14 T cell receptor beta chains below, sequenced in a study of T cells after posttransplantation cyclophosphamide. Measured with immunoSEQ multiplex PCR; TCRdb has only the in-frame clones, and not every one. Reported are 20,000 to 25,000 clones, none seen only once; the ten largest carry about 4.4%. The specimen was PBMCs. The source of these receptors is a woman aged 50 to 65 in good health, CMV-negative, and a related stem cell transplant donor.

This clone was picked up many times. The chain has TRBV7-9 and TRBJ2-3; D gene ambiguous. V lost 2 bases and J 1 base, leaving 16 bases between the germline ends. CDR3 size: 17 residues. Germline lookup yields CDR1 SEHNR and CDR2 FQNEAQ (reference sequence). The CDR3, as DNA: TGTGCCAGCAGCTTATCTTTCGGGTCCCGTGGCACAGATACGCAGTATTTT. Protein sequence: CASSLSFGSRGTDTQYF.

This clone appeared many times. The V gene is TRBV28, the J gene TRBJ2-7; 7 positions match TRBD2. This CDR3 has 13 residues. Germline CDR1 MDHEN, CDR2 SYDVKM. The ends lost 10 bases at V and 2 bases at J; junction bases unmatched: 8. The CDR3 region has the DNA TGTGCCATCAAGCGGGACTCACCCTACGAGCAGTACTTC. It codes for CAIKRDSPYEQYF.

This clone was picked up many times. In DNA form, the CDR3 reads TGTGCCAGTAGTCCTTCGGCGGGGGGATCCTACGAGCAGTACTTC. It encodes CASSPSAGGSYEQYF. The chain joins TRBV19 to TRBJ2-7; 8 bases fit TRBD2. The V segment lost 5 bases and the J segment 1 base; nucleotides outside the gene matches: 7. The germline V gene encodes CDR1 LNHDA and CDR2 SQIVND (reference sequence). This CDR3 spans 15 amino acids.

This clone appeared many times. The CDR3, as DNA: TGCAGCGTCAATCAGGGGGCTGGGGGCTACACCTTC. This sequence encodes CSVNQGAGGYTF. This chain uses TRBV29-1 with TRBJ1-2, with 8 bases aligning to TRBD1. CDR3 size: 12 residues. Trimming at V came to 6 bases and at J to 8 bases, leaving 8 bases not matched to a gene. CDR1 and CDR2 (germline): SQVTM, ANQGSEA. Combining the CDR3 with reference TRBV29-1 and TRBJ1-2 gives the whole variable domain SAVISQKPSRDICQRGTSLTIQCQVDSQVTMMFWYRQQPGQSLTLIATANQGSEATYESGFVIDKFPISRPNLTFSTLTVSNMSPEDSSIYLCSVNQGAGGYTFGSGTRLTVV.

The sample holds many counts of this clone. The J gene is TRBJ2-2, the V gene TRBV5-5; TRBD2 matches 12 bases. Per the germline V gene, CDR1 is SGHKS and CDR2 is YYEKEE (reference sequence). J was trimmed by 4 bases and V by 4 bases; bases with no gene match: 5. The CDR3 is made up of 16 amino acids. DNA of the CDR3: TGTGCCAGCAGCGAAGGACTAGCGGGATCCACCGGGGAGCTGTTTTTT. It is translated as CASSEGLAGSTGELFF.

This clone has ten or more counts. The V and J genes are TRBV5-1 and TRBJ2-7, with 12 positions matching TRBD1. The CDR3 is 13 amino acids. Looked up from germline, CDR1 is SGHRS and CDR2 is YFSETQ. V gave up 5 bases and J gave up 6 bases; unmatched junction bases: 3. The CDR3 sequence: CASRGQGAGEQYF. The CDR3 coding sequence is TGCGCCAGCAGGGGACAGGGGGCGGGCGAGCAGTACTTC.

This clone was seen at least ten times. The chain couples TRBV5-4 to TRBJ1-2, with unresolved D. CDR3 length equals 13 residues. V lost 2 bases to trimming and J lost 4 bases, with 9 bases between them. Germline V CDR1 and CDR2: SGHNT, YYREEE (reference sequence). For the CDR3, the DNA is TGTGCCAGCAGCTTACAAAGTTCCTATGGCTACACCTTC. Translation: CASSLQSSYGYTF.

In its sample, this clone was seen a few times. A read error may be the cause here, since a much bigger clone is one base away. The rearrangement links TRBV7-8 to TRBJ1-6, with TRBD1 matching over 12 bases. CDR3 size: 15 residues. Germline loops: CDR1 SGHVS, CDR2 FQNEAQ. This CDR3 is CANSLGQGANSPLHF. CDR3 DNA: TGTGCCAACAGCTTGGGACAGGGGGCGAATTCACCCCTCCACTTT.

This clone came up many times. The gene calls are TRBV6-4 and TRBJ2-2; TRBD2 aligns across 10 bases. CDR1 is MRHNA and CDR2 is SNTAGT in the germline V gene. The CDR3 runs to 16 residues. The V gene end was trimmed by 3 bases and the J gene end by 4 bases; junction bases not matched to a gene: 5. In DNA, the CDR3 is TGTGCCAGCAGTGAAACTCTAGCGGGAGTCACCGGGGAGCTGTTTTTT. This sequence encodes CASSETLAGVTGELFF.

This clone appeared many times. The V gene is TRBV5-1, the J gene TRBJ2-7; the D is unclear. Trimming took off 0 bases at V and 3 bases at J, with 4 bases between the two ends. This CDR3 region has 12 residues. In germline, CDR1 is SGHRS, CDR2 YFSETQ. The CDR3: CASSLVGYEQYF. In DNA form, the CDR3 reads TGCGCCAGCAGCTTGGTCGGCTACGAGCAGTACTTC.

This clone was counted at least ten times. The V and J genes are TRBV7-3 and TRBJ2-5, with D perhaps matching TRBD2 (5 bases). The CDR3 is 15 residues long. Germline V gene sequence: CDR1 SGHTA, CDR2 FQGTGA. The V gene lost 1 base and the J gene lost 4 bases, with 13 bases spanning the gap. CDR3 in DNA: TGTGCCAGCAGCTTAAGAAGTCGGGGTGGAGAGACCCAGTACTTC. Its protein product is CASSLRSRGGETQYF.

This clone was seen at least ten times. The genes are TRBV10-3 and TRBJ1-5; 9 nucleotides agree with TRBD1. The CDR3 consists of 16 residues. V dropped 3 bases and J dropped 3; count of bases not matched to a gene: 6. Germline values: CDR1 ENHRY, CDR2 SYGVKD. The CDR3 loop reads CAISDDRGTYNQPQHF. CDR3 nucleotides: TGTGCCATCAGTGATGACAGGGGGACGTACAATCAGCCCCAGCATTTT.

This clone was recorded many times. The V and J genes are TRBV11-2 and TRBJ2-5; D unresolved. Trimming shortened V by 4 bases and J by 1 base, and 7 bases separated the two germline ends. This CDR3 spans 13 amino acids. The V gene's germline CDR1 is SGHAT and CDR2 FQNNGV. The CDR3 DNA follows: TGTGCCAGCAGCTCCGCAGTCCAAGAGACCCAGTACTTC. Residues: CASSSAVQETQYF. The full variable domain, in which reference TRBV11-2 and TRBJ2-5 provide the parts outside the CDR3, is EAGVAQSPRYKIIEKRQSVAFWCNPISGHATLYWYQQILGQGPKLLIQFQNNGVVDDSQLPKDRFSAERLKGVDSTLKIQPAKLEDSAVYLCASSSAVQETQYFGPGTRLLVL.

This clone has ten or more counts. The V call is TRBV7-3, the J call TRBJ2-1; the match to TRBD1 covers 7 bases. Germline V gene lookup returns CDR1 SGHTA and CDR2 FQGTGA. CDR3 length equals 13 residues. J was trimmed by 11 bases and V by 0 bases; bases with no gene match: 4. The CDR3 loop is CASSLTGTVKQFF. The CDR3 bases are TGTGCCAGCAGCTTAACCGGGACAGTAAAGCAGTTCTTC.